This T cell receptor beta chain was recovered during a study of CD8 T cells in ankylosing spondylitis. The TCR beta libraries were generated through quantitative 5'-RACE incorporating molecular barcodes. TCRdb passed the 5' RACE reads through MiXCR, listing each CDR3 protein once. The sample contains 200,000 to 250,000 distinct CDR3 sequences, about 17% of which appear only once. Whole-study results and caveats: A CD8+ phenotype characterized the disease-linked clones, which were relatively rare in peripheral blood. What seemed typical of ankylosing spondylitis blood was a TCR beta motif built from about eight highly homologous variants. Matched ankylosing spondylitis synovial fluid reportedly showed significant enrichment of disease-linked clones.

The V segment lost 6 bases and the J segment 7 bases; nucleotides outside the gene matches: 15. CDR1 SNHLY and CDR2 FYNNEI come from the germline V gene. There are 16 residues in the CDR3. In this sample, this clonotype turned up a few times. What it recognizes is unknown. Sequencing was carried out using blood, either unsorted or a sorted T cell fraction (not recorded which). The V call is TRBV2, the J call TRBJ2-5; 9 bases align to TRBD2. The TCR was taken from a male donor with ankylosing spondylitis. DNA for the CDR3: TGTGCCAGCAGCGGGACTAGCCTGATATATCAGAGGACCCAGTACTTC. The encoded protein is CASSGTSLIYQRTQYF. Together with reference TRBV2 and TRBJ2-5, the CDR3 gives the full variable domain: EPEVTQTPSHQVTQMGQEVILRCVPISNHLYFYWYRQILGQKVEFLVSFYNNEISEKSEIFDDQFSVERPDGSNFTLKIRSTKLEDSAMYFCASSGTSLIYQRTQYFGPGTRLLVL.